The clone carrying this T cell receptor (beta chain) appeared a single time. What it binds is not known. These data belong to a study of T cell responses to AZD1222 COVID-19 vaccine. Whole-study findings and limits: When two AZD1222 doses had been given, Spike-specific TCR breadth and depth rose. In a largely white British group with more females than males, clonal diversity was possibly underestimated. There were repertoire samples only from the period after the peak T cell response. Recipients of AZD1222 seropositive at baseline numbered only 5 to 7.

CDR3 length equals 14 residues. V shed 6 bases and J 8 bases; nucleotides not matched to a gene: 10. Germline CDR1 reads KGHSH; CDR2 reads LQKENI. This table comes from immunoSEQ multiplex PCR, and its TCRdb copy is limited to in-frame clones, with some not included. The table lists 90,000 to 95,000 clones, about nine tenths of them singletons, with about a fifth in the top ten. The receptor comes from an adult in good health. Sequenced material: peripheral blood, taken on day 0 of AZD1222 vaccination. V gene TRBV18 combines with J gene TRBJ2-4; 7 nucleotides line up with TRBD1. This chain's CDR3 is CASSLDRVPDIQYF. The CDR3 nucleotides are TGTGCCAGCTCGCTAGACAGGGTTCCGGACATTCAGTACTTC.